The rows below give T cell receptor beta chains drawn from one sample of a study of blood T cells in healthy people across ages. TCRdb re-derived calls from the 5' RACE reads in MiXCR, one entry per CDR3 protein. The sample lists 650,000 to 700,000 distinct CDR3 sequences, 45% to 60% occurring once. Sequenced input: blood. Receptor source: a woman of 80 years or more in good health. Each CDR3 is given with its conserved first and last residue. A D gene is named only where the DNA matches it firmly. The size of a clone is reported for some rows only, either as once, few or many, or as a class for expanded clones.

V: TRBV24-1; J: TRBJ1-5; size: many; D: -; CDR3: CATSDGNAGGQPQHF; DNA: TGTGCCACCAGTGATGGTAACGCAGGCGGACAGCCCCAGCATTTT
V: TRBV12-3/TRBV12-4; J: TRBJ2-3; size: many; D: -; CDR3: CASSLRGGTDTQYF; DNA: TGTGCCAGCAGTTTAAGGGGGGGAACAGATACGCAGTATTTT
V: TRBV28; J: TRBJ1-1; size: -; D: TRBD1; CDR3: CASSETGGRAFF; DNA: TGTGCCAGCAGCGAAACAGGGGGCAGAGCTTTCTTT
V: TRBV7-2; J: TRBJ2-3; size: few; D: TRBD2; CDR3: CASSPKTSDTDTQYF; DNA: TGTGCCAGCAGCCCCAAGACTAGCGACACAGATACGCAGTATTTT
V: TRBV4-1; J: TRBJ2-1; size: few; D: -; CDR3: CASSQDGGGADSKFF; DNA: TGCGCCAGCAGCCAAGATGGGGGGGGGGCGGACAGTAAGTTCTTC
V: TRBV6-1; J: TRBJ2-1; size: -; D: TRBD1; CDR3: CASGGTGFKVQFF; DNA: TGTGCCAGCGGGGGGACAGGGTTCAAGGTGCAGTTCTTC
V: TRBV24-1; J: TRBJ2-3; size: many; D: TRBD2; CDR3: CATRPTGEGSTDTQYF; DNA: TGTGCCACCAGGCCGACGGGGGAGGGGAGCACAGATACGCAGTATTTT
V: TRBV12-3/TRBV12-4; J: TRBJ2-3; size: many; D: -; CDR3: CASSSMGARGADTQYF; DNA: TGTGCCAGCAGTTCGATGGGGGCCCGGGGTGCAGATACGCAGTATTTT
V: TRBV7-2; J: TRBJ2-5; size: once; D: -; CDR3: CASSLNVGGETQYF; DNA: TGTGCCAGCAGCTTAAATGTGGGGGGCGAGACCCAGTACTTC
V: TRBV12-3/TRBV12-4; J: TRBJ2-3; size: -; D: TRBD1; CDR3: CASSARDRGSDTEYF; DNA: TGTGCCAGCAGTGCCCGGGACAGGGGATCAGATACGGAGTATTTT
V: TRBV3-1; J: TRBJ1-3; size: -; D: -; CDR3: CASSQGAGFTIYF; DNA: TGTGCCAGCAGTCAAGGAGCCGGTTTCACCATATATTTT
V: TRBV28; J: TRBJ1-5; size: -; D: -; CDR3: CASSPRGRNQPQHF; DNA: TGTGCCAGCAGCCCAAGAGGCAGAAATCAGCCCCAGCATTTT
V: TRBV18; J: TRBJ2-5; size: -; D: TRBD1; CDR3: CASSTSIPGGLIYNEQYF; DNA: TGTGCCAGCTCTACGAGTATTCCAGGGGGTTTAATTTACAATGAGCAGTACTTC
V: TRBV5-1; J: TRBJ2-7; size: many; D: -; CDR3: CASSLVGPQGISEQYF; DNA: TGCGCCAGCAGCTTGGTGGGCCCCCAGGGAATCTCCGAGCAGTACTTC
V: TRBV6-2/TRBV6-3; J: TRBJ2-7; size: few; D: TRBD2; CDR3: CASIPGTRLSYEQYF; DNA: TGTGCCAGCATCCCCGGGACTAGACTCTCCTACGAGCAGTACTTC
V: TRBV2; J: TRBJ2-5; size: few; D: -; CDR3: CASSEGTVSYQETQYF; DNA: TGTGCCAGCAGTGAAGGGACTGTTTCGTACCAAGAGACCCAGTACTTC
V: TRBV9; J: TRBJ2-2; size: few; D: -; CDR3: CASSVEGGRTGELFF; DNA: TGTGCCAGCAGCGTCGAGGGGGGGCGCACCGGGGAGCTGTTTTTT
V: TRBV5-1; J: TRBJ1-1; size: once; D: -; CDR3: CASSLEWEGTEAFF; DNA: TGCGCCAGCAGCTTGGAGTGGGAAGGCACTGAAGCTTTCTTT
V: TRBV27; J: TRBJ2-1; size: once; D: TRBD2; CDR3: CASSQKAGRSYNEQFF; DNA: TGTGCCAGCAGTCAAAAAGCGGGACGCTCCTACAATGAGCAGTTCTTC
V: TRBV20-1; J: TRBJ1-1; size: -; D: -; CDR3: CSARRGRNTEAFF; DNA: TGCAGTGCTAGGAGGGGGAGGAACACTGAAGCTTTCTTT
V: TRBV15; J: TRBJ1-2; size: many; D: -; CDR3: CATSRDYEYVGYTF; DNA: TGTGCCACCAGCAGAGATTATGAATACGTCGGCTACACCTTC
V: TRBV4-2; J: TRBJ2-3; size: -; D: -; CDR3: CASSQGTGGPTDTQYF; DNA: TGTGCCAGCAGCCAAGGAACGGGGGGCCCCACAGATACGCAGTATTTT
V: TRBV7-9; J: TRBJ2-2; size: -; D: TRBD1; CDR3: CASSFTGTGGGGELFF; DNA: TGTGCCAGCAGCTTTACCGGGACAGGGGGCGGCGGGGAGCTGTTTTTT
V: TRBV6-5; J: TRBJ2-6; size: many; D: -; CDR3: CASRGRTSREVLTF; DNA: TGTGCCAGCAGGGGAAGGACATCCCGGGAAGTCCTGACTTTC
V: TRBV7-9; J: TRBJ1-1; size: -; D: -; CDR3: CASSFSAAAEAFF; DNA: TGTGCCAGCAGCTTTAGCGCGGCAGCAGAAGCTTTCTTT
V: TRBV29-1; J: TRBJ2-3; size: once; D: TRBD2; CDR3: CSVSSGVGDTQYF; DNA: TGCAGCGTCTCTAGCGGGGTCGGCGATACGCAGTATTTT
V: TRBV5-1; J: TRBJ1-1; size: -; D: -; CDR3: CASSLWTGMNTEAFF; DNA: TGCGCCAGCAGCTTGTGGACGGGGATGAACACTGAAGCTTTCTTT
V: TRBV20-1; J: TRBJ2-3; size: -; D: -; CDR3: CSAISRDTQYF; DNA: TGCAGTGCGATTAGCAGAGATACGCAGTATTTT
V: TRBV6-5; J: TRBJ2-1; size: many; D: TRBD2; CDR3: CASRPSGSHRNNEQFF; DNA: TGTGCCAGCAGGCCTAGCGGGAGTCACCGTAACAATGAGCAGTTCTTC
V: TRBV5-5; J: TRBJ1-5; size: -; D: TRBD1; CDR3: CASSWDRGGQPQHF; DNA: TGTGCCAGCAGCTGGGACAGGGGAGGCCAGCCCCAGCATTTT
V: TRBV27; J: TRBJ2-5; size: -; D: -; CDR3: CASSFSSLSEQYF; DNA: TGTGCCAGCAGTTTTTCTAGTCTTAGTGAGCAGTACTTC
V: TRBV15; J: TRBJ2-3; size: few; D: -; CDR3: CATSREHRVSTDTQYF; DNA: TGTGCCACCAGCAGAGAACACAGGGTCAGCACAGATACGCAGTATTTT
V: TRBV12-3/TRBV12-4; J: TRBJ2-7; size: -; D: TRBD1; CDR3: CASSSGTGGLYEQYF; DNA: TGTGCCAGCAGTTCCGGGACAGGTGGGCTCTACGAGCAGTACTTC
V: TRBV10-3; J: TRBJ1-6; size: -; D: -; CDR3: CAISEARGNSPLHF; DNA: TGTGCCATCAGTGAAGCAAGGGGGAATTCACCCCTCCACTTT
V: TRBV5-1; J: TRBJ2-1; size: many; D: TRBD2; CDR3: CASSLAGGVASGRVSSYNEQFF; DNA: TGTGCCAGCAGCTTGGCCGGCGGAGTTGCTAGCGGGAGAGTTAGCTCCTACAATGAGCAGTTCTTC
V: TRBV7-2; J: TRBJ1-1; size: -; D: -; CDR3: CASSLGNRAFF; DNA: TGTGCCAGCAGCCTCGGGAACCGGGCTTTCTTT
V: TRBV28; J: TRBJ2-3; size: -; D: -; CDR3: CASSLQGAKDTQYF; DNA: TGTGCCAGCAGTTTACAAGGGGCCAAAGATACGCAGTATTTT
V: TRBV28; J: TRBJ2-1; size: many; D: -; CDR3: CASSPLAHEQFF; DNA: TGTGCCAGCAGTCCCCTCGCGCATGAGCAGTTCTTC
V: TRBV27; J: TRBJ1-2; size: -; D: -; CDR3: CASSLAGGVFSYGYTF; DNA: TGTGCCAGCAGTCTCGCGGGTGGGGTCTTTAGCTATGGCTACACCTTC
V: TRBV7-2; J: TRBJ2-7; size: -; D: -; CDR3: CASSIRASSYNEQYF; DNA: TGTGCCAGCAGCATTAGGGCTAGCTCCTACAATGAGCAGTACTTC
V: TRBV20-1; J: TRBJ1-2; size: -; D: TRBD1; CDR3: CSARDSKQGHGYTF; DNA: TGCAGTGCTAGAGATTCGAAACAGGGGCATGGCTACACCTTC
V: TRBV20-1; J: TRBJ2-7; size: -; D: -; CDR3: CSAGKPTGFEQYF; DNA: TGCAGTGCTGGAAAACCCACAGGTTTCGAGCAGTACTTC